One and the same sample provided the 26 T cell receptor beta chains below, sequenced in a study of cytomegalovirus exposure and HLA in healthy donors. PCR involved 60 Vbeta and 13 Jbeta primers. Clones were read by immunoSEQ multiplex PCR, and TCRdb kept only the in-frame ones, dropping some. The specimen's table records about 130,000 clones. Sequenced: PBMCs. The receptors derive from a woman aged 55-75 years in good health and CMV-seronegative.

This sequence joins TRBV5-6 and TRBJ1-4; no reliable D call. Looked up from germline, CDR1 is SGHDT and CDR2 is YYEEEE. Trimming took off 4 bases at V and 0 bases at J, with 7 bases between the two ends. The CDR3 extends over 14 amino acids. For the CDR3, the DNA is TGTGCCAGCAGCCGAGTAGCAACTAATGAAAAACTGTTTTTT. It translates to CASSRVATNEKLFF.

This chain links TRBV19 with TRBJ1-5; 8 positions agree with TRBD1. There are 14 residues in the CDR3. Germline V gene sequence: CDR1 LNHDA, CDR2 SQIVND (reference sequence). Trimming removed 5 bases from V and 1 base from J; junction bases left unmatched: 1. CDR3 nucleotides: TGTGCCAGTAGTCGGACAGGGAGCAATCAGCCCCAGCATTTT. It yields the protein CASSRTGSNQPQHF.

The gene calls are TRBV2 and TRBJ2-7; possibly TRBD2 for D (6 bases). Germline loops: CDR1 SNHLY, CDR2 FYNNEI. V was shortened by 2 bases and J by 1 base, with 12 bases between the two germline ends. CDR3 length: 15 amino acids. The DNA of the CDR3 is TGTGCCAGCAGTGAAAGCCTAGCGCCTTCCTACGAGCAGTACTTC. Its translation is CASSESLAPSYEQYF.

V and J are TRBV7-9 and TRBJ2-5, with TRBD2 matching over 7 bases. V dropped 6 bases and J dropped 3; count of bases not matched to a gene: 10. Germline V CDR1 and CDR2: SEHNR, FQNEAQ (reference sequence). The CDR3 loop spans 15 amino acids. The CDR3 DNA is TGTGCCAGCAGACGACCAAATCTAGCGGAAGAGACCCAGTACTTC. Translating it yields CASRRPNLAEETQYF.

The chain is built from TRBV2 and TRBJ2-7; the match to TRBD2 covers 12 bases. The CDR3 loop spans 15 amino acids. V lost 4 bases to trimming and J lost 2 bases; unmatched junction nucleotides: 3. Looked up from germline, CDR1 is SNHLY and CDR2 is FYNNEI. Here the CDR3 DNA reads TGTGCCAGCAGTGTCGGACTAGCGGGAACCTACGAGCAGTACTTC. It is translated as CASSVGLAGTYEQYF. The whole variable domain, filled in from reference TRBV2 and TRBJ2-7, reads EPEVTQTPSHQVTQMGQEVILRCVPISNHLYFYWYRQILGQKVEFLVSFYNNEISEKSEIFDDQFSVERPDGSNFTLKIRSTKLEDSAMYFCASSVGLAGTYEQYFGPGTRLTVT.

The DNA for the CDR3 is TGTGCCAGCAGTGAAATTAAGGGGGCGCAAGGGGGGTACTTC. Translated, it gives CASSEIKGAQGGYF. V and J are TRBV2 and TRBJ2-7, with 7 bases matching TRBD1. Trimming removed 2 bases from V and 12 bases from J; junction bases left unmatched: 13. Germline V CDR1 and CDR2: SNHLY, FYNNEI. The CDR3 totals 14 residues.

The chain has TRBV28 and TRBJ2-5, with D tentatively TRBD1 (6 bases). The CDR3 runs to 13 residues. V was clipped by 9 bases and J by 2 bases, with 13 bases between them. The V gene's germline CDR1 is MDHEN and CDR2 SYDVKM. The CDR3 region is CASTGNPQETQYF. DNA of the CDR3: TGTGCCAGTACAGGGAATCCACAAGAGACCCAGTACTTC.

This chain connects TRBV5-1 to TRBJ1-1; TRBD1 might be the D (5 bases). The CDR3 has 14 residues. Germline V gene data show CDR1 as SGHRS and CDR2 as YFSETQ. V lost 4 bases, J lost 4 bases, and 14 bases lay in between. CDR3 nucleotide sequence: TGCGCCAGCAGCGATCTGGGGCCCCTCACTGAAGCTTTCTTT. Translation gives CASSDLGPLTEAFF.

The gene calls are TRBV5-4 and TRBJ2-5; 7 nucleotides align to TRBD1. The CDR3 runs 13 residues. Germline CDR1 SGHNT, CDR2 YYREEE (reference sequence). V shed 4 bases and J 3 bases; nucleotides not matched to a gene: 3. The CDR3 DNA sequence: TGTGCCAGCAGCATCGACAGGGAAGAGACCCAGTACTTC. Translating it yields CASSIDREETQYF. The complete variable domain, with remaining parts taken from reference TRBV5-4 and TRBJ2-5, reads ETGVTQSPTHLIKTRGQQVTLRCSSQSGHNTVSWYQQALGQGPQFIFQYYREEENGRGNFPPRFSGLQFPNYSSELNVNALELDDSALYLCASSIDREETQYFGPGTRLLVL.

The rearrangement links TRBV6-1 to TRBJ1-5; a weak D match, TRBD1 (5 bases). Germline loops: CDR1 MNHNS, CDR2 SASEGT. The CDR3 loop spans 15 amino acids. The V end was cut by 3 bases, the J end by 7 bases, with 16 bases between. CDR3 region: CASSELGTAGQPQHF. CDR3 sequence (DNA): TGTGCCAGCAGTGAGCTCGGGACGGCGGGACAGCCCCAGCATTTT.

CDR3 sequence reads: CASSISRSSGEAFF. CDR3 bases: TGTGCCAGTAGTATCTCTCGTTCCAGCGGAGAAGCTTTCTTT. The chain recombines TRBV19 with TRBJ1-1; the D is unclear. CDR1 and CDR2 from the germline V gene are LNHDA and SQIVND (reference sequence). This CDR3 comprises 14 residues. The V end was cut by 3 bases, the J end by 8 bases, with 16 bases between.

Regarding this clone: The identical CDR3 is also encoded by other nucleotide sequences in the sample. The CDR3 spells CASSGQGTYGYTF. The CDR3 coding sequence is TGTGCCAGCAGTGGACAGGGTACCTATGGCTACACCTTC. This sequence joins TRBV6-1 and TRBJ1-2, with 7 bases matching TRBD1. Trimming removed 4 bases from V and 4 bases from J; junction bases left unmatched: 3. This CDR3 is built from 13 residues. Germline V gene sequence: CDR1 MNHNS, CDR2 SASEGT.

For this clone: The junction and the germline gene differ at one end; a read error may be behind it. V gene TRBV6-6 combines with J gene TRBJ1-2, with 10 bases that match TRBD1. This CDR3 is built from 11 residues. Per germline, CDR1 MNHNY and CDR2 SVGAGI (reference sequence). The CDR3 coding sequence is TGTGCCAGCAGTTATGACAGGGGGCTCGCCTTC. Protein: CASSYDRGLAF.

The chain is built from TRBV5-4 and TRBJ2-3; TRBD2 agrees at 7 bases. Germline V gene data show CDR1 as SGHNT and CDR2 as YYREEE (reference sequence). The V gene end was trimmed by 0 bases and the J gene end by 3 bases; junction bases not matched to a gene: 4. There are 15 residues in the CDR3. The CDR3 DNA is TGTGCCAGCAGCTTGGGACTAGCAGAAACAGATACGCAGTATTTT. Translating gives CASSLGLAETDTQYF.

The rearrangement uses TRBV4-2 and TRBJ2-7; D is perhaps TRBD2 (6 bases). Germline V gene lookup returns CDR1 LGHNA and CDR2 YNFKEQ. The CDR3 extends over 13 amino acids. The ends were cut back, 0 bases at V and 4 bases at J, with 7 bases in the middle. CDR3 sequence: CASSQDGGYEQYF. CDR3 nucleotides: TGTGCCAGCAGCCAAGATGGAGGGTACGAGCAGTACTTC.

The chain carries TRBV19 and TRBJ2-7; TRBD2 agrees at 11 bases. CDR1 is LNHDA and CDR2 is SQIVND in the germline V gene (reference sequence). This CDR3 is built from 17 residues. J gave up 2 bases and V 1 base, and 7 bases lay outside the gene matches. The DNA of the CDR3 is TGTGCCAGTAGTATAGGACTAGCGGGGCCGCTAACCTACGAGCAGTACTTC. This translates into CASSIGLAGPLTYEQYF.

The chain uses TRBV6-1 and TRBJ1-5, with D maybe TRBD1 (5 bases). In germline, CDR1 is MNHNS, CDR2 SASEGT. CDR3 length equals 15 residues. V dropped 6 bases and J dropped 2 bases, with 14 bases sitting between them. CDR3 loop: CASRGTDSRNQPQHF. The CDR3, as DNA: TGTGCCAGCAGAGGAACCGACAGCCGCAATCAGCCCCAGCATTTT.

J is TRBJ2-2 and V is TRBV10-1, with a weak D call TRBD1 (5 bases). This CDR3 is 15 amino acids long. CDR1 and CDR2 (germline): WNHNN, SYGVQD (reference sequence). V was cut by 2 bases and J by 1 base, with 8 bases left in between. This CDR3 is CASSEHRLNTGELFF. DNA of the CDR3: TGCGCCAGCAGTGAGCACAGGCTGAACACCGGGGAGCTGTTTTTT.

The chain couples TRBV7-8 to TRBJ2-7; 10 nucleotides align to TRBD1. Germline V CDR1 and CDR2: SGHVS, FQNEAQ. V was pared by 5 bases and J by 3 bases, with 7 bases of the junction left unmatched. The CDR3 consists of 15 residues. For the CDR3, the DNA is TGTGCCAGCAGCCGGACGGGACAGGGGTTCTACGAGCAGTACTTC. The encoded protein is CASSRTGQGFYEQYF.

The chain links TRBV11-2 to TRBJ1-2, with D tentatively TRBD1 (6 bases). Trimming removed 4 bases at V and 4 bases at J, with 16 bases between. CDR3 length: 15 residues. Looked up from germline, CDR1 is SGHAT and CDR2 is FQNNGV. CDR3 residues: CASSSQGGGIYGYTF. The DNA of the CDR3 is TGTGCCAGCAGCTCCCAGGGAGGGGGGATCTATGGCTACACCTTC.

The V call is TRBV27, the J call TRBJ2-1; D perhaps matches TRBD1 (6 bases). There are 15 residues in the CDR3. Between the trimmed V and J ends, which lost 3 bases and 2 bases, there was a span of 11 bases. The germline V gene has CDR1 MNHEY and CDR2 SMNVEV (reference sequence). CDR3 bases: TGTGCCAGCAGTTTGGGGGCGAACACCTACAATGAGCAGTTCTTC. It is translated as CASSLGANTYNEQFF.

The J gene is TRBJ2-7, the V gene TRBV6-5; 11 bases align to TRBD2. The CDR3 contains 15 residues. Germline assignment: CDR1 MNHEY and CDR2 SVGAGI. Trimming took 5 bases from V and 2 from J; bases not matched to a gene: 5. CDR3 sequence: CASSVTSGGTYEQYF. The CDR3 DNA sequence: TGTGCCAGCAGTGTCACTAGCGGGGGAACCTACGAGCAGTACTTC.

This chain joins TRBV5-1 and TRBJ2-1, with D possibly being TRBD1 (6 bases). The CDR3 runs 17 residues. Trimming shortened V by 4 bases and J by 1 base, and 18 bases separated the two germline ends. The germline V gene encodes CDR1 SGHRS and CDR2 YFSETQ. The chain's CDR3 is CASSPSTGRTSYNEQFF. CDR3 sequence (DNA): TGCGCCAGCAGCCCGTCGACAGGCAGGACTTCCTACAATGAGCAGTTCTTC.

This chain joins TRBV5-1 and TRBJ2-2; TRBD1 matches 7 bases. Germline V gene lookup returns CDR1 SGHRS and CDR2 YFSETQ. The trim removed 4 bases at V and 4 bases at J, leaving 7 bases unmatched. The CDR3 consists of 15 residues. The CDR3 DNA reads as TGCGCCAGCAGCAGGGACAGTTCCGCCACCGGGGAGCTGTTTTTT. This translates into CASSRDSSATGELFF.

J is TRBJ2-1 and V is TRBV5-1; TRBD1 matches 9 bases. Germline assignment: CDR1 SGHRS and CDR2 YFSETQ. V was clipped by 2 bases and J by 4 bases; unmatched bases: 1. CDR3 length equals 14 residues. CDR3 loop: CASSLGQGYNEQFF. DNA of the CDR3: TGCGCCAGCAGCTTAGGACAGGGGTACAATGAGCAGTTCTTC.

The rearrangement uses TRBV9 and TRBJ2-5; 8 bases match TRBD2. CDR1 SGDLS and CDR2 YYNGEE come from the germline V gene. V shed 0 bases and J 5 bases; nucleotides not matched to a gene: 3. This CDR3 comprises 14 residues. In DNA form, the CDR3 reads TGTGCCAGCAGCGTAGAGGGCGGGAGGGAGACCCAGTACTTC. It encodes CASSVEGGRETQYF.